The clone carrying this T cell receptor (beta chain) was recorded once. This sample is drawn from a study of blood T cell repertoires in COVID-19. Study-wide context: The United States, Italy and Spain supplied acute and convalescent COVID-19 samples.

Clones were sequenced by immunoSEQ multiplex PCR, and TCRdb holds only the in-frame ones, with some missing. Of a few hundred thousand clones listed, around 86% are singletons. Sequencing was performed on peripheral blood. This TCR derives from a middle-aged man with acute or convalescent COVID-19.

The CDR3 DNA is TGTGCCAGCAGCCAAGAATGGGCTGGACTAGCGGGGGGGCCTTATGAGCAGTTCTTC. It encodes CASSQEWAGLAGGPYEQFF. The chain joins TRBV14 to TRBJ2-1; 15 nucleotides line up with TRBD2. Losses at the gene ends were 0 bases for V and 8 bases for J; bases not matched to a gene: 11. CDR3 length: 19 residues. Germline CDR1 SGHDN, CDR2 FVKESK. Variable domain in full (rest from reference TRBV14 and TRBJ2-1): EAGVTQFPSHSVIEKGQTVTLRCDPISGHDNLYWYRRVMGKEIKFLLHFVKESKQDESGMPNNRFLAERTGGTYSTLKVQPAELEDSGVYFCASSQEWAGLAGGPYEQFFGPGTRLTVL.